This TCR beta chain appears in the sequencing data of a study of blood T cells in healthy people across ages. Primed by a sample-barcoded 5' primer and a J-beta primer mix, a second PCR proceeded for roughly 7 to 11 cycles. TCRdb re-called the 5' RACE reads through MiXCR, storing one row per CDR3 protein. The data show 1.5 million to 2 million distinct CDR3 sequences, roughly 52% seen once. Germline CDR1 MDHEN, CDR2 SYDVKM. V was trimmed by 3 bases and J by 5 bases, leaving 11 bases between them. CDR3 length: 14 residues. Sequenced material: blood. The chain recombines TRBV28 with TRBJ2-1; D is ambiguous. The receptor was derived from a middle-aged woman in good health. The CDR3 nucleotides read TGTGCCAGCAGTTTGTACCGGCCCAACAATGAGCAGTTCTTC. It yields the protein CASSLYRPNNEQFF.